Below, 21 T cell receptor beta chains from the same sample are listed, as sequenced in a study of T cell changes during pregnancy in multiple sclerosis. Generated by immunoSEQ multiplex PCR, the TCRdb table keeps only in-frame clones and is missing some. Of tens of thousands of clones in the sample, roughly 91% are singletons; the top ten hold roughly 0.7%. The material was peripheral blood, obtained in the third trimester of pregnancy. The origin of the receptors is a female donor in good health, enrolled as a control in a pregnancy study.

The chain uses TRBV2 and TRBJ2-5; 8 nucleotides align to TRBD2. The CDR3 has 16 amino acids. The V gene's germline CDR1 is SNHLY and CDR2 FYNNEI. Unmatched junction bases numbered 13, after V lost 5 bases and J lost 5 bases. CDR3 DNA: TGTGCCAGCAGTAAGAGCGGGAGCCACCCGGGGGAGACCCAGTACTTC. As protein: CASSKSGSHPGETQYF.

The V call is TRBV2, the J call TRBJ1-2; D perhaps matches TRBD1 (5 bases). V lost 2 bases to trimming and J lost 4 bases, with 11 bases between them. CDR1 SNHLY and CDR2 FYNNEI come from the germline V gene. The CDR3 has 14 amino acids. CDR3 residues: CASSERGGTYGYTF. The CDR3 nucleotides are TGTGCCAGCAGTGAACGGGGGGGGACCTATGGCTACACCTTC.

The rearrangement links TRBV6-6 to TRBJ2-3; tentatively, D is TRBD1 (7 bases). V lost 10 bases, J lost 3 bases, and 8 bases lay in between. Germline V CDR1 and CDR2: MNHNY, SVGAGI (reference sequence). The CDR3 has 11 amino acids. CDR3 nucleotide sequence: TGTGCCACAGGGGGGACAGATACGCAGTATTTT. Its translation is CATGGTDTQYF.

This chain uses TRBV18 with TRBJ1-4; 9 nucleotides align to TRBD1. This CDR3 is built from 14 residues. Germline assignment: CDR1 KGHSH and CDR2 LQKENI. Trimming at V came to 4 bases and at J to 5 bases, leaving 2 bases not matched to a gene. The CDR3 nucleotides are TGTGCCAGCTCACACGACAGGGGGAATGAAAAACTGTTTTTT. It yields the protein CASSHDRGNEKLFF.

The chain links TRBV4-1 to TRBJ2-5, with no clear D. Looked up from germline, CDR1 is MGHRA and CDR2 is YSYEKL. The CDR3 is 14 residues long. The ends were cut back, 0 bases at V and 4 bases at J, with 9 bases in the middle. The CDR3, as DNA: TGCGCCAGCAGCCAAGACGAGAGTCGAGAGACCCAGTACTTC. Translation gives CASSQDESRETQYF.

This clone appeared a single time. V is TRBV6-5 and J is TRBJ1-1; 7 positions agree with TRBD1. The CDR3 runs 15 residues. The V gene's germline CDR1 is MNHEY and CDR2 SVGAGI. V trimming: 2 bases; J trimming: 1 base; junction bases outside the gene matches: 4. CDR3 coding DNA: TGTGCCAGCAGTTACACCAGGACAGGGAACACTGAAGCTTTCTTT. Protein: CASSYTRTGNTEAFF.

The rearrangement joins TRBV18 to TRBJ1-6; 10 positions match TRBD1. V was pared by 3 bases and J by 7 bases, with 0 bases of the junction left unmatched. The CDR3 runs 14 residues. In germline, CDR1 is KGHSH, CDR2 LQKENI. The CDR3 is CASSPGQGNSPLHF. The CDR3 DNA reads TGTGCCAGCTCACCGGGACAGGGGAATTCACCCCTCCACTTT.

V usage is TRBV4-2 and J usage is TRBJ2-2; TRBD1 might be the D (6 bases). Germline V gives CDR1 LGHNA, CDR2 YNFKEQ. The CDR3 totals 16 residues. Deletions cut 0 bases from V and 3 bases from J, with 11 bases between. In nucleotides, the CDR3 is TGTGCCAGCAGCCAAGATGTGGACAGCTACACCGGGGAGCTGTTTTTT. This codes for CASSQDVDSYTGELFF.

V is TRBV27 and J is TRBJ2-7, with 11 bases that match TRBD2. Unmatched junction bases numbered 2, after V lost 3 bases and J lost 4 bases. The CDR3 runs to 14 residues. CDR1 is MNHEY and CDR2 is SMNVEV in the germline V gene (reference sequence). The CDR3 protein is CASSLTSGVYEQYF. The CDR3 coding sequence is TGTGCCAGCAGTTTGACTAGCGGGGTATACGAGCAGTACTTC.

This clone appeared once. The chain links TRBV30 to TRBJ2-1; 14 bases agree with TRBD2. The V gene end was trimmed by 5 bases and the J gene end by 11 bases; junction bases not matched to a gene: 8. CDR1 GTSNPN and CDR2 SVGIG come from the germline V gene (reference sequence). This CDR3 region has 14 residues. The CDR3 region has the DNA TGTGCCTGGGGTCCGGGACTAGCGGGAGAGAAGCAGTTCTTC. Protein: CAWGPGLAGEKQFF.

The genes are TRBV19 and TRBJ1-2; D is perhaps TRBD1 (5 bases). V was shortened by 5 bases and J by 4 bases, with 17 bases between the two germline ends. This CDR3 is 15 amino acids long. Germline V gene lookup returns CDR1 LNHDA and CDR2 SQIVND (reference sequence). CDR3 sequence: CASSSLGGIFYGYTF. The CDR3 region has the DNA TGTGCCAGTAGTTCTCTGGGGGGAATATTCTATGGCTACACCTTC.

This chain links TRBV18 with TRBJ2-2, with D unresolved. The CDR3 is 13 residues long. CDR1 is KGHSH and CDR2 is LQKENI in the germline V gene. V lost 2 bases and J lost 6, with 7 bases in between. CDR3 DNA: TGTGCCAGCTCACCAGGGCGCGCCGGGGAGCTGTTTTTT. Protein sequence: CASSPGRAGELFF.

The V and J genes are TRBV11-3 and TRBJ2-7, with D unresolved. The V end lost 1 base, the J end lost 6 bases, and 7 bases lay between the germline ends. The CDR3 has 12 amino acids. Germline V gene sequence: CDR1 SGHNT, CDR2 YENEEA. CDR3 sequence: CASSLVTGEQYF. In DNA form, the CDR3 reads TGTGCCAGCAGCTTAGTTACGGGCGAGCAGTACTTC.

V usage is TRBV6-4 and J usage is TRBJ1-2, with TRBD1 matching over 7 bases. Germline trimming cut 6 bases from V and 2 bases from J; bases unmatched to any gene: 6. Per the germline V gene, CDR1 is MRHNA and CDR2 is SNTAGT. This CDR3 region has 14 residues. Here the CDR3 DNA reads TGTGCCAGCAGCTACGGGACAGAGAACTATGGCTACACCTTC. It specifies CASSYGTENYGYTF.

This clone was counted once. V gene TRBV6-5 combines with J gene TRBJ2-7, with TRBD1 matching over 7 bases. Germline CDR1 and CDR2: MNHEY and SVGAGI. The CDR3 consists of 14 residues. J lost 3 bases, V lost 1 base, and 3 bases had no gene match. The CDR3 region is CASSYFDRVYEQYF. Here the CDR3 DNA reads TGTGCCAGCAGTTACTTCGACAGGGTCTACGAGCAGTACTTC.

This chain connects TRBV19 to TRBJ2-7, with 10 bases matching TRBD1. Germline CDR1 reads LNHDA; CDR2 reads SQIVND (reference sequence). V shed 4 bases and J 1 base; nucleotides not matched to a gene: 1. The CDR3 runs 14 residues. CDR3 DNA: TGTGCCAGTAGTAGGGACAGGGGTTCCTACGAGCAGTACTTC. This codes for CASSRDRGSYEQYF.

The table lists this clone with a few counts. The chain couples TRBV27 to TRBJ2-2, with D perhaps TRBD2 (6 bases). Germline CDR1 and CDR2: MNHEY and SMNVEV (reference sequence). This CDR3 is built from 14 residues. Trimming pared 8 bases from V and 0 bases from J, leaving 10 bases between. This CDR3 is CASRGTPNTGELFF. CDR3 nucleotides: TGTGCCAGCCGCGGGACCCCGAACACCGGGGAGCTGTTTTTT.

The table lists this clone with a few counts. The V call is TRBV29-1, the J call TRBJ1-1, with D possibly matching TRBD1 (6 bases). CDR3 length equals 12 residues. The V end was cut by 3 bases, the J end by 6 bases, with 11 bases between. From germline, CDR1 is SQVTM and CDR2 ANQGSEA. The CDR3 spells CSVEVTGAEAFF. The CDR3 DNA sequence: TGCAGCGTTGAGGTGACAGGAGCTGAAGCTTTCTTT.

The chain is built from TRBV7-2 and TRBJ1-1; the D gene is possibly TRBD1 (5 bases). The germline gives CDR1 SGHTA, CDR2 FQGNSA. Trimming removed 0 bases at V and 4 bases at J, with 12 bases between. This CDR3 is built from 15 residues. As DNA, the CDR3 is TGTGCCAGCAGCTTAGCTCCGGGGGATGGCACTGAAGCTTTCTTT. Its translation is CASSLAPGDGTEAFF.

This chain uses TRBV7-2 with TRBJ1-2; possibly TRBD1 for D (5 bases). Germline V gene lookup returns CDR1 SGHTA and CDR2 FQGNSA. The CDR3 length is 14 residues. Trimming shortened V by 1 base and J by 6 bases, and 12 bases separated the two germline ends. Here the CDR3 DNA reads TGTGCCAGCAGCTTAGGGTTAGGGGTTAATGGCTACACCTTC. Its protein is CASSLGLGVNGYTF.

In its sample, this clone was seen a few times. Written as DNA, the CDR3 is TGTGCCAGCAGCCAAGTTAAGGGGAAAGGCACTGAAGCTTTCTTT. Amino acid sequence: CASSQVKGKGTEAFF. The chain joins TRBV14 to TRBJ1-1; a weak D match, TRBD1 (5 bases). CDR3 length: 15 amino acids. CDR1 is SGHDN, CDR2 FVKESK, per germline. The germline V and J ends were trimmed by 1 base and 4 bases, with 13 bases remaining between them.